This T cell receptor beta chain is drawn from a study of shared clonotypes between healthy human individuals. In the study overall: Donors had three CD4 naive, three CD4 memory, two CD8 naive and one CD8 memory plate apiece.

CDR3 length: 15 residues. Germline V CDR1 and CDR2: LNHDA, SQIVND (reference sequence). With 5 bases clipped from V and 4 bases from J, the junction kept 5 bases outside the gene matches. Each subset's genomic DNA was split evenly across several immunoSEQ plates. Sequenced by immunoSEQ multiplex PCR; TCRdb stores in-frame clones only, minus some. This sample has over a million clones, with approximately 78% found just once. The chain recombines TRBV19 with TRBJ1-3, with 10 bases aligning to TRBD1. This sequence originates from a man aged 18 to 29 in good health. Some clones in this sample may be carry-over from other donors' samples. Sequencing was done on a sample of memory CD4+ T cells from PBMCs. Subset specified: CD45RA-negative fraction. The CDR3 region has the DNA TGTGCCAGTAGTTCCGACAGGGGGCCCGGAAACACCATATATTTT. Protein product: CASSSDRGPGNTIYF. The full variable domain, rest sourced from reference TRBV19 and TRBJ1-3, is DGGITQSPKYLFRKEGQNVTLSCEQNLNHDAMYWYRQDPGQGLRLIYYSQIVNDFQKGDIAEGYSVSREKKESFPLTVTSAQKNPTAFYLCASSSDRGPGNTIYFGEGSWLTVV.